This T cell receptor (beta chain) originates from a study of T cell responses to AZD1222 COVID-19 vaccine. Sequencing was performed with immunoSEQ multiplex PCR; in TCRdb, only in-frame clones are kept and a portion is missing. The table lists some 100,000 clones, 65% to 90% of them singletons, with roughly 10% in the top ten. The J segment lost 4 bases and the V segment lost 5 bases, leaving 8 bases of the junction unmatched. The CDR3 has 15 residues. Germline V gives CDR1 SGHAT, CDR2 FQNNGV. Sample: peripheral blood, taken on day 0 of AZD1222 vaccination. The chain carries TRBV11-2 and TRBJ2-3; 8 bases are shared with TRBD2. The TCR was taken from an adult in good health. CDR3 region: CASSPHTGGADTQYF. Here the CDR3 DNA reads TGTGCCAGCAGCCCTCATACGGGAGGGGCAGATACGCAGTATTTT.